This TCR beta chain was obtained from a study of blood T cells in healthy people across ages. Broader study findings: There was a strong correlation between TCR beta diversity and naive T cell percentage. A roughly linear age-dependent decrease characterized TCR beta diversity per million T cells.

This CDR3 has 16 amino acids. With V trimmed by 5 bases and J by 2 bases, 12 bases remained unmatched. The V gene's germline CDR1 is DFQATT and CDR2 SNEGSKA (reference sequence). Then a second PCR, running about 6 to 12 cycles, was carried out with a sample-barcoded 5' primer and a J-beta primer mix. Via MiXCR, TCRdb re-called the 5' RACE reads, giving one row per CDR3 protein. The sample has 850,000 to 1,300,000 distinct CDR3 sequences, 40% to 55% seen once. As for this clonotype: The antigen remains unidentified.

This TCR was sampled from a woman aged 55-69 years in good health. The rearrangement joins TRBV20-1 to TRBJ2-7; 10 bases are a match to TRBD2. Sequencing was carried out using blood. The CDR3 coding sequence is TGCAGTGCTTGTGGGCTAGCGGGAGTGAATCCCTACGAGCAGTACTTC. The encoded protein is CSACGLAGVNPYEQYF.